A single T cell receptor (beta chain) is shown here with its context. Antigen: not known. The data were obtained in a study of cytomegalovirus exposure and HLA in healthy donors. At the level of the study: As an earlier analysis found, 180 million or so T cells yielded over 95 million unique TCR beta sequences.

Amplification used 60 Vbeta primers and 13 Jbeta primers. Assay: immunoSEQ multiplex PCR; the TCRdb copy retains only in-frame clones and omits some. The sample lists under 100,000 clones, 55% to 65% occurring once. General observations from the study: Investigators reported under 200 TCR beta chains as tied to cytomegalovirus.

Per germline, CDR1 SQVTM and CDR2 ANQGSEA. Trimming took 6 bases from V and 1 from J, leaving 4 bases between them. The CDR3 runs 11 residues. Each donor's status was that of a healthy bone marrow donor. This receptor was identified in a woman aged 40 to 49 in good health and CMV-seropositive. The chain joins TRBV29-1 to TRBJ2-1; D unresolved. Specimen: PBMCs. The CDR3: CSVGSYNEQFF. As DNA, the CDR3 is TGCAGCGTCGGGTCCTACAATGAGCAGTTCTTC.